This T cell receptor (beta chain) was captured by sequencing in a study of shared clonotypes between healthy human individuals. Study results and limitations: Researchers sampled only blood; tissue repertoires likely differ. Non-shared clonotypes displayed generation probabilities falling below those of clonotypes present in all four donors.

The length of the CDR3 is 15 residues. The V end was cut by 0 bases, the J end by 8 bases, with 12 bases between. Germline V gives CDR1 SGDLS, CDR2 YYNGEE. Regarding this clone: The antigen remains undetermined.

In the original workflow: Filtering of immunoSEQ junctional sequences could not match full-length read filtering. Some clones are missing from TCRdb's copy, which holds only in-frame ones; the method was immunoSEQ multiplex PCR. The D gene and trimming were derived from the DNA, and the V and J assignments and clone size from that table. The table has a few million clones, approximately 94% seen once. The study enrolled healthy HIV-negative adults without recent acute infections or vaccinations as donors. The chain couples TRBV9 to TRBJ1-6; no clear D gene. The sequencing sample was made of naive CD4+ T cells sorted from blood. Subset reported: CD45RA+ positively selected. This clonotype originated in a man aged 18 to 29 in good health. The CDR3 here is CASSVDGAEYSPLHF. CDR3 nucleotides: TGTGCCAGCAGCGTAGATGGCGCAGAATATTCACCCCTCCACTTT. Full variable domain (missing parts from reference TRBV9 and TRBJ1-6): DSGVTQTPKHLITATGQRVTLRCSPRSGDLSVYWYQQSLDQGLQFLIQYYNGEERAKGNILERFSAQQFPDLHSELNLSSLELGDSALYFCASSVDGAEYSPLHFGNGTRLTVT.